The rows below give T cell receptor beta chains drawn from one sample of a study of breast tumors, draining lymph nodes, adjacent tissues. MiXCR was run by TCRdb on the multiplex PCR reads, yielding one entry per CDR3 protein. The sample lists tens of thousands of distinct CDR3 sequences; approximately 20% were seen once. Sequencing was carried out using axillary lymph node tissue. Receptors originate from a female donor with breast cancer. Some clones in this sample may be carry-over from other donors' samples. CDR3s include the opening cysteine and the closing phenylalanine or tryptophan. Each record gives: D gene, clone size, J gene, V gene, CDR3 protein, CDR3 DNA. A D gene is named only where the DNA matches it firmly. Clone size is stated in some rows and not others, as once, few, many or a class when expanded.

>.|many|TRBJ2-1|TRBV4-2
CASSQDLREQFF
TGTGCCAGCAGCCAAGATTTAAGGGAGCAGTTCTTC
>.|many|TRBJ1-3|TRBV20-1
CSARDLVSDRNTIYF
TGCAGTGCTAGAGATCTCGTTTCGGATCGAAACACCATATATTTT
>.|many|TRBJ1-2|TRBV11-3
CASSLAGSYGYTF
TGTGCCAGCAGCTTAGCAGGGAGCTATGGCTACACCTTC
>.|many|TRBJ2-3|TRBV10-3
CAISQRESDTQYF
TGTGCCATCAGTCAACGGGAGTCAGATACGCAGTATTTT
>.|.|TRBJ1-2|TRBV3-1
CASSRKTYGQIDYGYTF
TGTGCCAGCAGCCGCAAGACCTACGGACAGATAGACTATGGCTACACCTTC
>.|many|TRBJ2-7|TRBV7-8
CASSLDTGTYEQYF
TGTGCCAGCAGCCTGGATACCGGGACCTACGAGCAGTACTTC
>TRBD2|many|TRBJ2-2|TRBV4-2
CASSQVALAALPGELFF
TGTGCCAGCAGCCAAGTCGCGCTAGCGGCACTCCCCGGGGAGCTGTTTTTT
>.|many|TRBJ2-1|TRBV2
CASRVGPNNEQFF
TGTGCCAGCAGGGTAGGACCGAACAATGAGCAGTTCTTC
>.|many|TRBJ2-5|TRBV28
CASSEGGWETQYF
TGTGCCAGCAGCGAAGGGGGGTGGGAGACCCAGTACTTC
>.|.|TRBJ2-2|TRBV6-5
CASSYSQWKAGRGTGELFF
TGTGCCAGCAGTTACTCGCAGTGGAAGGCCGGGCGGGGCACCGGGGAGCTGTTTTTT
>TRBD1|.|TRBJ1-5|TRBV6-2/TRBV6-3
CASRKSKGGAGYSDQPQHF
TGTGCCAGCAGAAAATCGAAAGGGGGCGCGGGTTATAGCGATCAGCCCCAGCATTTT
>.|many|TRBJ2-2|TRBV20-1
CSATGDLPNTGELFF
TGCAGTGCTACAGGGGATCTCCCGAACACCGGGGAGCTGTTTTTT
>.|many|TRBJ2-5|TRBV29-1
CSVDRGQETQYF
TGCAGCGTTGATAGGGGGCAAGAGACCCAGTACTTC
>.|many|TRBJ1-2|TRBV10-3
CAISEKGSGVNYGYTF
TGTGCCATCAGTGAGAAGGGGAGCGGGGTTAACTATGGCTACACCTTC
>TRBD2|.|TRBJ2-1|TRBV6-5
CASSYFRAGAKSYNEQFF
TGTGCCAGCAGTTACTTCCGAGCGGGGGCGAAGTCCTACAATGAGCAGTTCTTC
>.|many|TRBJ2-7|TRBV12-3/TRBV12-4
CASSVEGEQYF
TGTGCCAGCAGTGTAGAAGGCGAGCAGTACTTC
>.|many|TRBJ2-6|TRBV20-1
CSARPRTWTGANVLTF
TGCAGTGCTAGACCCAGGACTTGGACCGGGGCCAACGTCCTGACTTTC
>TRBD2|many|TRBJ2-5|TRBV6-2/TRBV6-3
CASSFFAGTSGRARETQYF
TGTGCCAGCAGTTTCTTCGCCGGGACTAGCGGGAGGGCCAGGGAGACCCAGTACTTC
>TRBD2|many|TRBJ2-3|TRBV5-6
CASSYGTSSTDTQYF
TGTGCCAGCAGCTATGGGACTAGCAGTACAGATACGCAGTATTTT
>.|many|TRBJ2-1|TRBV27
CASREGPSYNEQFF
TGTGCCAGCAGGGAGGGGCCTTCCTACAATGAGCAGTTCTTC
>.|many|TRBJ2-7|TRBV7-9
CASSPGAGSYEQYF
TGTGCCAGCAGCCCTGGGGCGGGCTCCTACGAGCAGTACTTC
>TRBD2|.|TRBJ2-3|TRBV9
CASSVPRTSGDTQYF
TGTGCCAGCAGCGTACCCCGGACTAGCGGTGATACGCAGTATTTT
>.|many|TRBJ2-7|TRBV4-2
CASSQDLEKDEQYF
TGTGCCAGCAGCCAAGATTTAGAGAAAGACGAGCAGTACTTC
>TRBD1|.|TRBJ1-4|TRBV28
CASLSPGGQYNEKLFF
TGTGCCAGCTTGAGTCCTGGGGGACAGTATAATGAAAAACTGTTTTTT
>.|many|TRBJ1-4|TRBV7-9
CASSPLEGVINEKLFF
TGTGCCAGCAGCCCCCTGGAGGGGGTCATTAATGAAAAACTGTTTTTT
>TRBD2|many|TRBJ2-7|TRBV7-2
CASSLFIAGGRYEQYF
TGTGCCAGCAGCTTATTTATAGCGGGAGGAAGGTACGAGCAGTACTTC
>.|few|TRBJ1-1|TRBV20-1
CSARRPVAFF
TGCAGTGCTAGAAGGCCTGTGGCTTTCTTT
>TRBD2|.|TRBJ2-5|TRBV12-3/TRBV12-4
CASSGLAGGHQAQYF
TGTGCCAGCAGTGGACTAGCGGGAGGTCATCAGGCCCAGTACTTC
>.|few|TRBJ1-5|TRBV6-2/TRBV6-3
CASNRDGNQPQHF
TGTGCCAGCAACAGGGATGGCAATCAGCCCCAGCATTTT
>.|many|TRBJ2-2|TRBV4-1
CASSPEGGANTGELFF
TGCGCCAGCAGCCCCGAAGGAGGCGCGAACACCGGGGAGCTGTTTTTT
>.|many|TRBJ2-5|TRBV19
CASSQSVQETQYF
TGTGCCAGTAGCCAGTCGGTCCAAGAGACCCAGTACTTC
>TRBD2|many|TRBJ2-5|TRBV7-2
CASSRLARSETQYF
TGTGCCAGCAGTCGACTAGCCAGGTCGGAGACCCAGTACTTC
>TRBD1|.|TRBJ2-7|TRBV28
CASSARDRVWEQYF
TGTGCCAGCAGCGCCCGGGACAGGGTCTGGGAGCAGTACTTC
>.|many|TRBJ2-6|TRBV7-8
CASSLYPKGRGANVLTF
TGTGCCAGCAGCTTATATCCGAAGGGGCGGGGGGCCAACGTCCTGACTTTC
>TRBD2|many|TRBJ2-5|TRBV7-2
CASSLTSGRHETQYF
TGTGCCAGCAGCCTGACTAGCGGGAGGCACGAGACCCAGTACTTC
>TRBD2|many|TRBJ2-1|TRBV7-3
CASSLAGGYYNEQFF
TGTGCCAGCAGCTTAGCGGGAGGGTACTACAATGAGCAGTTCTTC
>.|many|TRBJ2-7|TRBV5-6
CASSLTGGGNSYEQYF
TGTGCCAGCAGCCTCACTGGGGGCGGAAACTCCTACGAGCAGTACTTC
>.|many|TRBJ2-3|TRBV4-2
CASGPYRVDTQYF
TGTGCCAGCGGCCCTTACCGTGTTGATACGCAGTATTTT
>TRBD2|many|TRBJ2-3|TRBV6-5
CASTPLAGLDTQYF
TGTGCCAGCACCCCACTAGCGGGATTAGATACGCAGTATTTT
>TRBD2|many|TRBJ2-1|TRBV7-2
CASRTAGNSYNEQFF
TGTGCCAGCAGAACAGCGGGGAACTCCTACAATGAGCAGTTCTTC
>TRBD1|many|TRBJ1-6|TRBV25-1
CAGTRQGNSPLHF
TGTGCCGGCACCCGACAGGGGAATTCACCCCTCCACTTT
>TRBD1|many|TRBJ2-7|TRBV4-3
CASSQEPQGYEQYF
TGCGCCAGCAGCCAAGAGCCACAGGGGTACGAGCAGTACTTC
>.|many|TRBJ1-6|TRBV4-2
CASSQVGDSPLHF
TGTGCCAGCAGCCAAGTAGGCGATTCACCCCTCCACTTT
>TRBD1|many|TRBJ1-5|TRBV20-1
CSASPPTGADQPQHF
TGCAGTGCCAGCCCACCTACAGGGGCCGATCAGCCCCAGCATTTT
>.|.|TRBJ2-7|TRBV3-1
CASSPGGTASSYEQYF
TGTGCCAGCAGCCCGGGCGGGACGGCGAGCTCCTACGAGCAGTACTTC